Sequencing of this T cell receptor (beta chain) was carried out in a study of regulatory T cells in long-lasting Graves disease. Study observations and caveats: Peripheral blood, not thyroid tissue, was the sole material studied.

Investigators prepared the TCR beta libraries by applying iRepertoire HTBI primers and Arm-PCR of CDR3 regions. TCRdb analysed the multiplex PCR reads with MiXCR anew, one entry per CDR3 protein. The sample consists of more than 450,000 distinct CDR3 sequences, around 15% of them appearing once. This clonotype was counted ten times or more. Its antigen is unidentified. Indicated time point: newly diagnosed GD, antithyroid drugs for less than 3 months. The TCR library was made from RNA that had been extracted from PBMCs in TRIzol. CDR1 and CDR2 (germline): SGHRS, YFSETQ. The length of the CDR3 is 17 residues. V was pared by 0 bases and J by 0 bases, with 7 bases of the junction left unmatched. The same specimen was also included in a second study, on T cells in Graves' hyperthyroidism and ophthalmopathy.

The chain is built from TRBV5-1 and TRBJ2-7, with 9 bases aligning to TRBD1. The TCR originated in a man aged 40-55 years with Graves disease. The sample here was peripheral blood mononuclear cells (PBMCs), taken at new diagnosis, from a patient treated with antithyroid drugs. In DNA, the CDR3 is TGCGCCAGCAGCTTGGAAGTTGGGACAGGGACCTCCTACGAGCAGTACTTC. Translation: CASSLEVGTGTSYEQYF.